The rows below give T cell receptor beta chains drawn from one sample of a study of blood T cell repertoires in COVID-19. Data came from immunoSEQ multiplex PCR; TCRdb stores just in-frame clones and leaves some out. The sample shows roughly 29,000 clones, 70% to 90% of them seen only once. The sequencing input was peripheral blood. Receptors were obtained from a woman older than 75 with COVID-19, enrolled during active disease. CDR3s include the opening cysteine and the closing phenylalanine or tryptophan. Fields, in order: J gene, clone size, D gene, V gene, CDR3 DNA, CDR3 protein. A D gene is named only where the DNA matches it firmly. Clone size, where shown, is once, few, many, or a class for clones that have expanded.

j_call: TRBJ2-7; clone_size: .; d_call: .; v_call: TRBV15; cdr3_nt: TGTGCCACCAGCAGCGGGATTTTCTACGAGCAGTACTTC; cdr3_aa: CATSSGIFYEQYF
j_call: TRBJ1-6; clone_size: .; d_call: .; v_call: TRBV7-6; cdr3_nt: TGTGCCAGCAGCTTCGCCGACAGTAACGGTCTCTCACCCCTCCACTTT; cdr3_aa: CASSFADSNGLSPLHF
j_call: TRBJ2-3; clone_size: .; d_call: TRBD2; v_call: TRBV5-1; cdr3_nt: TGCGCCAGCAGCCCCTCGGGACTAGCGGGGGGCACAGATACGCAGTATTTT; cdr3_aa: CASSPSGLAGGTDTQYF
j_call: TRBJ1-2; clone_size: few; d_call: .; v_call: TRBV30; cdr3_nt: TGTGCCTGGAGAGGGGCCGGCAGATATGGCTACACCTTC; cdr3_aa: CAWRGAGRYGYTF
j_call: TRBJ1-2; clone_size: once; d_call: TRBD1; v_call: TRBV3-1/TRBV3-2; cdr3_nt: TGTGCCAGCAGCCGCCCGGGACAGGGGGCTCATGGCTACACCTTC; cdr3_aa: CASSRPGQGAHGYTF
j_call: TRBJ1-2; clone_size: .; d_call: TRBD1; v_call: TRBV19; cdr3_nt: TGTGCCAGTACTGACAGGGTAGGGCATGGCTACACCTTC; cdr3_aa: CASTDRVGHGYTF
j_call: TRBJ1-6; clone_size: .; d_call: .; v_call: TRBV3-1/TRBV3-2; cdr3_nt: TGTGCCAGCAGCCAAGGGGGCGCATCCATGAGGAATAATTCACCCCTCCACTTT; cdr3_aa: CASSQGGASMRNNSPLHF
j_call: TRBJ1-2; clone_size: .; d_call: .; v_call: TRBV27; cdr3_nt: TGTGCCAGCAGTACCCTAGGACAGCCTAACTATGGCTACACCTTC; cdr3_aa: CASSTLGQPNYGYTF
j_call: TRBJ2-3; clone_size: .; d_call: .; v_call: TRBV19; cdr3_nt: TGTGCCAGTAGTATAGTGGGCGGGGGCACAGATACGCAGTATTTT; cdr3_aa: CASSIVGGGTDTQYF
j_call: TRBJ2-3; clone_size: once; d_call: .; v_call: TRBV5-4; cdr3_nt: TGTGCCAGCAGCTTGGCCCGAGATACGCAGTATTTT; cdr3_aa: CASSLARDTQYF
j_call: TRBJ2-5; clone_size: .; d_call: TRBD2; v_call: TRBV2; cdr3_nt: TGTGCCAGCAGCTCCGGGACTAGCGGGGGAAAGACCCAGTACTTC; cdr3_aa: CASSSGTSGGKTQYF
j_call: TRBJ1-1; clone_size: .; d_call: .; v_call: TRBV14; cdr3_nt: TGTGCCAGCCCACAGGAAGCTTTCTTT; cdr3_aa: CASPQEAFF
j_call: TRBJ1-2; clone_size: once; d_call: .; v_call: TRBV10-3; cdr3_nt: TGTGCCATCAGTTTACAGGGTCGCGATGGCTACACCTTC; cdr3_aa: CAISLQGRDGYTF